These T cell receptor beta chains were read from a single sample in a study of T-cell memory formation after mild COVID-19. MiXCR, run by TCRdb on the 5' RACE reads, gives a single entry per CDR3 protein. The sample has 540,000 or so distinct CDR3 sequences, roughly 20% seen once; the top ten hold around an eighth. What was sequenced was PBMCs or a T cell subset sorted from them (not recorded which). The receptors originated from an adult woman who had mild COVID-19 (a few samples of this study predate the infection). Cell type and time point are not known. The CDR3 runs from the conserved cysteine through the conserved F or W. A D gene is named only where the DNA matches it firmly. A clone size is listed for some rows: how often the clone was seen (once, few, many), or a class if it is expanded.

TRBJ1-1	TRBV29-1	.	.	TGCAGCGCCACCGGTGTTATGAACACTGAAGCTTTCTTT	CSATGVMNTEAFF
TRBJ2-5	TRBV11-2	.	.	TGTGCCAGCAGCTCCCGGCAGGGGCTAGCGGAGACCCAGTACTTC	CASSSRQGLAETQYF
TRBJ1-1	TRBV7-9	.	.	TGTGCCAGCACCTGGGCGGTGGCTGAAGCTTTCTTT	CASTWAVAEAFF
TRBJ2-7	TRBV20-1	.	once	TGCAGTGCTACTTTTGGCGGGCCCTCCTACGAGCAGTACTTC	CSATFGGPSYEQYF
TRBJ2-7	TRBV9	.	few	TGTGCCAGCAGCGTATCGCCCAGGGACAAAACCTACGAGCAGTACTTC	CASSVSPRDKTYEQYF
TRBJ1-4	TRBV25-1	TRBD1	.	TGTGCCAGCAGTGAGTTGTCAGGGGGATTACCATTGCTGTTTTTT	CASSELSGGLPLLFF
TRBJ2-2	TRBV24-1	TRBD1	.	TGTGCCACCAGTGACCCCGGACAGGACTCGAACACCGGGGAGCTGTTTTTT	CATSDPGQDSNTGELFF
TRBJ2-5	TRBV5-5	.	.	TGTGCCAGCAGCTTTAGCCTAGCGGGTTCCTCCGACAGGGAAGAGACCCAGTACTTC	CASSFSLAGSSDREETQYF
TRBJ2-7	TRBV3-1	.	many	TGTGCCAGCAGCCAAGCGGCGGGGAGCTCCTACGAGCAGTACTTC	CASSQAAGSSYEQYF
TRBJ2-2	TRBV7-9	.	few	TGTGCCAGCAGCATTCCCCCACTAGCGAACACCGGGGAGCTGTTTTTT	CASSIPPLANTGELFF
TRBJ2-1	TRBV7-3	.	.	TGTGCCAGCAGCTTAACGTGGGGTCTCTACAATGAGCAGTTCTTC	CASSLTWGLYNEQFF
TRBJ1-1	TRBV25-1	.	.	TGTGCCAGCAGTGAACCCGGGGTGAACACTGAAGCTTTCTTT	CASSEPGVNTEAFF
TRBJ1-5	TRBV10-2	.	many	TGCGCCAGCGGGCAGGGGATGAGCAATCAGCCCCAGCATTTT	CASGQGMSNQPQHF
TRBJ2-7	TRBV27	.	few	TGTGCCAGCAGTTTCAAGGGTACCCCCTCCTACGAGCAGTACTTC	CASSFKGTPSYEQYF
TRBJ1-3	TRBV6-5	TRBD1	once	TGTGCCAGCAGTCCACAGGGGTCTGGAAACACCATATATTTT	CASSPQGSGNTIYF
TRBJ2-4	TRBV6-2/TRBV6-3	.	few	TGTGCCAGCAGTTACGGGCCCTGGGACATTCAGTACTTC	CASSYGPWDIQYF
TRBJ1-3	TRBV18	.	.	TGTGCCAGCTCACCATGGACAGAAAGCTCTGGAAACACCATATATTTT	CASSPWTESSGNTIYF
TRBJ1-5	TRBV9	.	.	TGTGCCAGCAGCGTCGGCGCAGGGAATCAGCCCCAGCATTTT	CASSVGAGNQPQHF
TRBJ2-1	TRBV12-3/TRBV12-4	.	.	TGTGCCAGCAGTCGTGGCAGTGACTCACGCGGCTCCTACAATGAGCAGTTCTTC	CASSRGSDSRGSYNEQFF
TRBJ2-6	TRBV12-3/TRBV12-4	TRBD1	.	TGTGCCAGCAGTCCCTCGACAGGGAAGGTCTCTGGGGCCAACGTCCTGACTTTC	CASSPSTGKVSGANVLTF
TRBJ2-3	TRBV12-3/TRBV12-4	.	.	TGTGCCAGCAGCCAGAACCCTGGTAGCACAGATACGCAGTATTTT	CASSQNPGSTDTQYF
TRBJ2-2	TRBV20-1	TRBD2	.	TGCAGTGCTACGAGCGGGGACACCGGGGAGCTGTTTTTT	CSATSGDTGELFF
TRBJ1-5	TRBV12-3/TRBV12-4	TRBD1	.	TGTGCCAGCAGTTTGGGCAGGGGGCATCAGCCCCAGCATTTT	CASSLGRGHQPQHF
TRBJ1-5	TRBV12-3/TRBV12-4	.	few	TGTGCCACCTCCCCTCGGGGGCTGGTCGGCAATCAGCCCCAGCATTTT	CATSPRGLVGNQPQHF
TRBJ2-3	TRBV11-2	.	few	TGTGCCAGCGCTACCCCCGATACGCAGTATTTT	CASATPDTQYF
TRBJ2-7	TRBV5-1	.	many	TGCGCCAGCAGCTTGGGAGGTCGGGGGTTCTACGAGCAGTACTTC	CASSLGGRGFYEQYF
TRBJ2-1	TRBV25-1	.	.	TGTGCCAGCAGTGATAGCGGAAGGCCATACAATGAGCAGTTCTTC	CASSDSGRPYNEQFF
TRBJ2-3	TRBV5-1	.	many	TGCGCCAGCAGCTTGGGGGACACCACAGATACGCAGTATTTT	CASSLGDTTDTQYF
TRBJ2-1	TRBV11-2	TRBD1	few	TGTGCCAGCAGCTCATTCGGGACAGGGGTCCATGAGCAGTTCTTC	CASSSFGTGVHEQFF
TRBJ2-1	TRBV4-1	TRBD2	few	TGCGCCAGCAGTCTCCCGAGCGGGGGGGCGGACTACAATGAGCAGTTCTTC	CASSLPSGGADYNEQFF
TRBJ2-3	TRBV5-1	.	.	TGCGCCAGCGCCTCGGGCACAGATACGCAGTATTTT	CASASGTDTQYF
TRBJ2-1	TRBV6-5	.	.	TGTGCCAGCAGTTACAGGGGGACTATCTACAATGAGCAGTTCTTC	CASSYRGTIYNEQFF
TRBJ1-2	TRBV5-1	.	.	TGCGCCAGCAGCGTTACAGAGTCCTATGGCTACACCTTC	CASSVTESYGYTF
TRBJ2-1	TRBV5-1	TRBD2	.	TGCGCCAGCCATTTCCCGGGACTAGGAATTCATGAGCAGTTCTTC	CASHFPGLGIHEQFF
TRBJ2-1	TRBV28	.	few	TGTGCCAGCAGTTTCGAGTCGTGGGAGCAGTTCTTC	CASSFESWEQFF
TRBJ1-6	TRBV20-1	.	.	TGCAGTGCTAGACACTTCGACAAGCCCATTGGTGATTCACCCCTCCACTTT	CSARHFDKPIGDSPLHF
TRBJ2-7	TRBV19	TRBD2	.	TGTGCCAGTAGTACCGGGACTAGCGGATTTTACGAGCAGTACTTC	CASSTGTSGFYEQYF
TRBJ2-7	TRBV5-1	TRBD2	few	TGCGCCAGCACCCTCGGAGGGACTAGCGACTACGAGCAGTACTTC	CASTLGGTSDYEQYF
TRBJ2-7	TRBV20-1	.	few	TGCAGTGCCGGGGCAGGGGTCTCCTACGAGCAGTACTTC	CSAGAGVSYEQYF
TRBJ2-3	TRBV6-5	.	.	TGTGCCAGCACGGACTCCCAGGGATCCGATACGCAGTATTTT	CASTDSQGSDTQYF
TRBJ2-2	TRBV11-2	TRBD1	few	TGTGCCAGCAGCTCACAAGGGAGACTACGACAGGGCTACACCGGGGAGCTGTTTTTT	CASSSQGRLRQGYTGELFF
TRBJ2-7	TRBV30	.	.	TGTGCCTGGGGTTCCTCCTACGAGCAGTACTTC	CAWGSSYEQYF
TRBJ1-2	TRBV3-1	TRBD1	few	TGTGCCAGCAGCCAATATGGACAGGGGGTATTCTATGGCTACACCTTC	CASSQYGQGVFYGYTF